This TCR beta chain is from a study of cytomegalovirus exposure and HLA in healthy donors. Across the study: Most donors, about 82% of roughly 400 genotyped, fell in the Caucasian-associated ancestry cluster. Study-wide results and limits: As a later analysis showed, a missense DCLRE1C variant was linked to trimming of TCR beta V- and J-genes. TCR beta V segments were, for the most part, productive about 87% or about 30% of the time in an earlier analysis.

The CDR3 has 16 residues. The J segment lost 4 bases and the V segment lost 5 bases, leaving 9 bases of the junction unmatched. Germline V gives CDR1 SEHNR, CDR2 FQNEAQ (reference sequence). With 60 Vbeta and 13 Jbeta primers, the PCR was carried out. Some clones are missing from TCRdb's copy, which holds only in-frame ones; the method was immunoSEQ multiplex PCR. This repertoire shows about 160,000 clones, about 65% found once; its top ten account for under 3.5%. Comments on this clone: Its target is not known.

Sequences were obtained from PBMCs. The V call is TRBV7-9, the J call TRBJ2-2; 8 bases are shared with TRBD2. This clonotype was obtained from a woman aged 25 to 45 in good health and CMV-seronegative. The chain's CDR3 is CASSPRRAGATGELFF. The CDR3 nucleotides read TGTGCCAGCAGCCCAAGGCGAGCGGGAGCCACCGGGGAGCTGTTTTTT.